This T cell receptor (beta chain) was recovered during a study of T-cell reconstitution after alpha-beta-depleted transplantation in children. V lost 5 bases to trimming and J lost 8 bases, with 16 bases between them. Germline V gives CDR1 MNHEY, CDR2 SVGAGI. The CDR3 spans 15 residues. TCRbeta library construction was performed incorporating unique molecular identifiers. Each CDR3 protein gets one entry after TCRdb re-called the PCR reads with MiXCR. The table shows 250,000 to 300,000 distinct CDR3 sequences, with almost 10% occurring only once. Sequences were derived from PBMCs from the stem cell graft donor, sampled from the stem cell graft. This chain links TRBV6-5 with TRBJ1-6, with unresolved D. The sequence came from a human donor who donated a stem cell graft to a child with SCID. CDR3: CASSPQGGLDSPLHF. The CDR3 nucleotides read TGTGCCAGCAGTCCCCAAGGAGGGTTGGATTCACCCCTCCACTTT.